This TCR beta chain was recorded in a study of cytomegalovirus exposure and HLA in healthy donors. The PCR used 60 Vbeta and 13 Jbeta primers. Using immunoSEQ multiplex PCR, the repertoire was profiled, and TCRdb retains in-frame clones only, with some absent. The sample includes about 180,000 clones, around 80% seen only once; the top ten take under 3%. Points on this clone: As yet, its antigen is unknown.

The CDR3 has 15 residues. Unmatched junction bases numbered 6, after V lost 4 bases and J lost 2 bases. CDR1 and CDR2 (germline): SGDLS, YYNGEE. Study-level results: Among TCR beta chains of equal frequency, HLA-associated ones were more clonally expanded in a later analysis. The listing of 150 to 200 TCR beta chains classed them as cytomegalovirus-associated.

V and J are TRBV9 and TRBJ1-5, with 7 bases aligning to TRBD1. The TCR was taken from a woman in her thirties in good health and CMV-seropositive. Sequencing input: PBMCs. CDR3 coding DNA: TGTGCCAGCAGCTCCACCGGGACAGGCAATCAGCCCCAGCATTTT. It is translated as CASSSTGTGNQPQHF.